This TCR beta chain was captured in a study of OX40 agonist ivuxolimab in advanced cancers. Germline V gene data show CDR1 as SGHAT and CDR2 as FQNNGV. V trimming: 0 bases; J trimming: 3 bases; junction bases outside the gene matches: 5. The CDR3 has 16 residues. This clone was seen once. Sequenced by immunoSEQ multiplex PCR; TCRdb stores in-frame clones only, minus some. The table has over 15,000 clones, about 90% seen once; the top ten hold about half. The sequencing used CD4+ or CD8+ T cells sorted from blood, collected in a trial of the OX40 agonist ivuxolimab. This clonotype originated in an adult with an advanced solid tumor such as melanoma, head and neck, liver or kidney cancer. The chain uses TRBV11-2 and TRBJ2-1; 7 bases fit TRBD2. The CDR3: CASSLDGGEGYNEQFF. The CDR3 DNA follows: TGTGCCAGCAGCTTAGATGGGGGGGAGGGCTACAATGAGCAGTTCTTC.